One sample yielded the 32 T cell receptor beta chains listed below, sequenced in a study of control samples from healthy donors and cancer patients. Sequenced by immunoSEQ multiplex PCR; TCRdb stores in-frame clones only, minus some. The sample includes some 160,000 clones, approximately 96% seen only once; the top ten take 8.5%. Source material: blood. The origin of the receptors is a woman aged 40 to 50 in good health.

The rearrangement uses TRBV19 and TRBJ2-2; maybe TRBD2 (5 bases). The V end lost 7 bases, the J end lost 3 bases, and 12 bases lay between the germline ends. The germline V gene has CDR1 LNHDA and CDR2 SQIVND (reference sequence). The CDR3 is 14 amino acids. CDR3 sequence reads: CASNLERYTGELFF. In DNA, the CDR3 is TGTGCCAGTAACTTGGAGCGGTACACCGGGGAGCTGTTTTTT.

The chain employs TRBV6-1 and TRBJ1-4; 9 bases line up with TRBD1. Per the germline V gene, CDR1 is MNHNS and CDR2 is SASEGT. The CDR3 loop spans 15 amino acids. V trimming: 2 bases; J trimming: 7 bases; junction bases outside the gene matches: 5. CDR3 DNA: TGTGCCAGCAGTGAATCAGGGACAGGGTCTGAAAAACTGTTTTTT. It specifies CASSESGTGSEKLFF.

The chain recombines TRBV19 with TRBJ1-2, with D uncertain. V was trimmed by 7 bases and J by 2 bases, leaving 11 bases between them. CDR3 length: 13 residues. Germline-derived CDR1 and CDR2 are LNHDA and SQIVND (reference sequence). The chain's CDR3 is CASTAERNYGYTF. DNA of the CDR3: TGTGCCAGTACGGCAGAACGCAACTATGGCTACACCTTC.

V gene TRBV19 combines with J gene TRBJ2-1; D possibly corresponds to TRBD1 (5 bases). The CDR3 runs 15 residues. Trimming removed 3 bases at V and 6 bases at J, with 15 bases between. CDR1 and CDR2 from the germline V gene are LNHDA and SQIVND (reference sequence). The CDR3 nucleotides are TGTGCCAGTAGTATCTGGGGCGGCGTGGGCAATGAGCAGTTCTTC. This gives the protein CASSIWGGVGNEQFF. The full variable domain, completed using reference TRBV19 and TRBJ2-1, is DGGITQSPKYLFRKEGQNVTLSCEQNLNHDAMYWYRQDPGQGLRLIYYSQIVNDFQKGDIAEGYSVSREKKESFPLTVTSAQKNPTAFYLCASSIWGGVGNEQFFGPGTRLTVL.

The chain is built from TRBV20-1 and TRBJ2-3, with 8 positions matching TRBD1. CDR1 and CDR2 from the germline V gene are DFQATT and SNEGSKA (reference sequence). V was clipped by 3 bases and J by 3 bases; unmatched bases: 5. The CDR3 spans 14 residues. The CDR3 spells CSASLTGGTDTQYF. In nucleotides, the CDR3 is TGCAGTGCTAGTCTCACAGGGGGAACAGATACGCAGTATTTT.

The gene calls are TRBV7-2 and TRBJ2-2, with 12 bases identical to TRBD1. The V segment lost 6 bases and the J segment 7 bases; nucleotides outside the gene matches: 9. From germline, CDR1 is SGHTA and CDR2 FQGNSA. The CDR3 totals 16 residues. The CDR3 bases are TGTGCCAGCAGGTCCCCGGGACAGGGGGCAGGCGGGGAGCTGTTTTTT. As protein: CASRSPGQGAGGELFF. Filled out from reference TRBV7-2 and TRBJ2-2, the complete variable domain reads GAGVSQSPSNKVTEKGKDVELRCDPISGHTALYWYRQSLGQGLEFLIYFQGNSAPDKSGLPSDRFSAERTGGSVSTLTIQRTQQEDSAVYLCASRSPGQGAGGELFFGEGSRLTVL.

The chain carries TRBV11-2 and TRBJ1-6; no reliable D call. Trimming removed 4 bases at V and 0 bases at J, with 19 bases between. Germline CDR1 and CDR2: SGHAT and FQNNGV. The CDR3 runs to 19 residues. This CDR3 reads CASSSVPWAPSSYNSPLHF. The CDR3 DNA follows: TGTGCCAGCAGCTCAGTGCCCTGGGCCCCGAGCTCCTATAATTCACCCCTCCACTTT.

V usage is TRBV7-2 and J usage is TRBJ2-7; D possibly corresponds to TRBD2 (6 bases). V dropped 1 base and J dropped 1 base, with 11 bases sitting between them. The CDR3 spans 15 residues. Germline CDR1 is SGHTA and CDR2 is FQGNSA. CDR3 sequence reads: CASSLDGTPSYEQYF. The DNA for the CDR3 is TGTGCCAGCAGCTTAGACGGGACTCCTTCCTACGAGCAGTACTTC.

The V gene is TRBV7-9, the J gene TRBJ1-6; unclear D gene. CDR1 and CDR2 from the germline V gene are SEHNR and FQNEAQ (reference sequence). The CDR3 contains 13 residues. Trimming removed 2 bases at V and 6 bases at J, with 5 bases between. The CDR3 protein is CASSLKANSPLHF. The CDR3 nucleotides are TGTGCCAGCAGCTTAAAAGCTAATTCACCCCTCCACTTT.

The chain employs TRBV5-1 and TRBJ1-2; no firm D call. Germline V gene sequence: CDR1 SGHRS, CDR2 YFSETQ. V dropped 3 bases and J dropped 1 base, with 7 bases sitting between them. The CDR3 is 13 amino acids. CDR3 nucleotides: TGCGCCAGCAGCTCCAATGTTAACTATGGCTACACCTTC. It specifies CASSSNVNYGYTF. The whole variable domain, remainder taken from reference TRBV5-1 and TRBJ1-2, is KAGVTQTPRYLIKTRGQQVTLSCSPISGHRSVSWYQQTPGQGLQFLFEYFSETQRNKGNFPGRFSGRQFSNSRSEMNVSTLELGDSALYLCASSSNVNYGYTFGSGTRLTVV.

This sequence joins TRBV27 and TRBJ1-5; D is uncertain. V dropped 2 bases and J dropped 4 bases, with 12 bases sitting between them. The CDR3 sequence is 15 residues long. Germline V gene data show CDR1 as MNHEY and CDR2 as SMNVEV (reference sequence). Here the CDR3 reads CASSLNSLLNQPQHF. The CDR3 DNA reads TGTGCCAGCAGTTTAAATAGCTTACTGAATCAGCCCCAGCATTTT.

CDR3 sequence (DNA): TGCGCCAGCAGCCAGGCCGACAGGAACACTGAAGCTTTCTTT. It codes for CASSQADRNTEAFF. The chain is built from TRBV4-1 and TRBJ1-1; a weak D match, TRBD1 (5 bases). Per the germline V gene, CDR1 is MGHRA and CDR2 is YSYEKL. The CDR3 has 14 residues. V dropped 3 bases and J dropped 1 base, with 9 bases sitting between them.

The chain uses TRBV5-4 and TRBJ1-1, with D perhaps matching TRBD1 (6 bases). V dropped 4 bases and J dropped 3 bases, with 13 bases sitting between them. Germline lookup yields CDR1 SGHNT and CDR2 YYREEE (reference sequence). This CDR3 is 14 amino acids long. CDR3 amino acids: CASSKQGMYTEAFF. CDR3 DNA sequence: TGTGCCAGCAGCAAACAGGGTATGTACACTGAAGCTTTCTTT.

This clone has just one count. V gene TRBV4-3 combines with J gene TRBJ1-6; 7 bases map to TRBD1. The CDR3 contains 14 residues. Trimming cost V 4 bases and J 4 bases; bases outside gene matches: 1. Germline values: CDR1 LGHNA, CDR2 YSLEER. The DNA for the CDR3 is TGCGCCAGCAGCCCGGACAGGTATAATTCACCCCTCCACTTT. Residues: CASSPDRYNSPLHF.

The V call is TRBV4-3, the J call TRBJ2-7; D call uncertain. The CDR3 contains 15 residues. Germline CDR1 and CDR2: LGHNA and YSLEER. Trimming took off 0 bases at V and 2 bases at J, with 11 bases between the two ends. CDR3 nucleotides: TGCGCCAGCAGCCAAGAATCCGTGACAACCTACGAGCAGTACTTC. Its protein product is CASSQESVTTYEQYF.

The chain uses TRBV10-3 and TRBJ1-1, with D unclear. This CDR3 comprises 13 residues. V lost 6 bases and J 1 base, leaving 9 bases between the germline ends. Looked up from germline, CDR1 is ENHRY and CDR2 is SYGVKD. The CDR3 DNA sequence: TGTGCCATCAGGGCGGGGAGGAACACTGAAGCTTTCTTT. Its protein product is CAIRAGRNTEAFF.

The chain couples TRBV7-6 to TRBJ1-3; weak D call: TRBD1 (5 bases). Per the germline V gene, CDR1 is SGHVS and CDR2 is FNYEAQ. This CDR3 is built from 17 residues. Trimming shortened V by 5 bases and J by 2 bases, and 19 bases separated the two germline ends. The CDR3 region has the DNA TGTGCCAGCAGCGAAGGGACGGTGGTAAATCCTGGAAACACCATATATTTT. It encodes CASSEGTVVNPGNTIYF.

This clone was counted once. This chain uses TRBV19 with TRBJ2-3, with D possibly TRBD2 on 6 matching bases. The CDR3 sequence is 12 residues long. The germline V gene encodes CDR1 LNHDA and CDR2 SQIVND (reference sequence). V lost 7 bases and J 1 base, leaving 6 bases between the germline ends. The CDR3 region has the DNA TGTGCCAGTAAGCGGGGCACAGATACGCAGTATTTT. Its protein is CASKRGTDTQYF.

The chain joins TRBV4-1 to TRBJ2-3, with TRBD1 matching over 7 bases. V was clipped by 2 bases and J by 9 bases; unmatched bases: 8. In germline, CDR1 is MGHRA, CDR2 YSYEKL. The CDR3 loop spans 14 amino acids. CDR3 residues: CASSQTTGESTQYF. CDR3 in DNA: TGCGCCAGCAGCCAAACCACAGGGGAATCGACGCAGTATTTT.

The chain joins TRBV7-9 to TRBJ1-4; 7 bases fit TRBD1. CDR3 length: 15 amino acids. After removal of 1 base from V and 5 bases from J, the junction contained 4 bases not matched to a gene. Looked up from germline, CDR1 is SEHNR and CDR2 is FQNEAQ (reference sequence). The CDR3 reads CASSLGGTENEKLFF. The CDR3 DNA reads TGTGCCAGCAGCTTAGGTGGGACAGAGAATGAAAAACTGTTTTTT.

This chain links TRBV27 with TRBJ2-2; TRBD2 matches at 7 bases. CDR1 and CDR2 from the germline V gene are MNHEY and SMNVEV (reference sequence). Trimming cost V 6 bases and J 1 base; bases outside gene matches: 5. The CDR3 sequence is 15 residues long. The DNA of the CDR3 is TGTGCCAGCAGATTAAGCGGGGTGAACACCGGGGAGCTGTTTTTT. Its translation: CASRLSGVNTGELFF.

V and J are TRBV9 and TRBJ1-1; no clear D gene. The CDR3 contains 15 residues. Trimming left V 0 bases short and J 0 bases short, with 9 bases between. Germline CDR1 reads SGDLS; CDR2 reads YYNGEE. Here the CDR3 reads CASSVGGGMNTEAFF. The CDR3 coding sequence is TGTGCCAGCAGCGTAGGAGGAGGGATGAACACTGAAGCTTTCTTT.

The CDR3 sequence is CASLGTSGAPKQYF. The DNA for the CDR3 is TGTGCCAGCCTCGGGACTAGCGGGGCCCCCAAGCAGTACTTC. The chain carries TRBV6-6 and TRBJ2-7; TRBD2 agrees at 13 bases. Germline V lookup: CDR1 MNHNY, CDR2 SVGAGI (reference sequence). This CDR3 comprises 14 residues. Unmatched junction bases numbered 9, after V lost 8 bases and J lost 8 bases.

The chain has TRBV5-1 and TRBJ1-6; D is unclear. Trimming stripped 2 bases from V and 0 bases from J, with 6 bases between. The CDR3 extends over 15 amino acids. Germline CDR1 SGHRS, CDR2 YFSETQ. CDR3 bases: TGCGCCAGCAGCTTCTTTAGCTCCTATAATTCACCCCTCCACTTT. Protein: CASSFFSSYNSPLHF.

The V call is TRBV2, the J call TRBJ2-2, with TRBD1 matching over 7 bases. Germline loops: CDR1 SNHLY, CDR2 FYNNEI. V was clipped by 7 bases and J by 2 bases; unmatched bases: 10. CDR3 length: 16 residues. The CDR3 bases are TGTGCCAGCACCGGACAGGACTCGCTCAACACCGGGGAGCTGTTTTTT. Its translation is CASTGQDSLNTGELFF.

For the CDR3, the DNA is TGTGCCAGCACCCAAACTCGGGGCTCCTACGAGCAGTACTTC. This codes for CASTQTRGSYEQYF. The chain combines TRBV6-5 with TRBJ2-7, with a possible D match to TRBD2 (5 bases). CDR1 and CDR2 (germline): MNHEY, SVGAGI. The ends were cut back, 7 bases at V and 0 bases at J, with 13 bases in the middle. The CDR3 runs 14 residues.

The chain uses TRBV19 and TRBJ2-4; 7 bases are a match to TRBD1. The J segment lost 1 base and the V segment lost 3 bases, leaving 3 bases of the junction unmatched. The CDR3 is 15 residues long. Germline V gene lookup returns CDR1 LNHDA and CDR2 SQIVND (reference sequence). CDR3 nucleotide sequence: TGTGCCAGTAGTATCCAGGGGGTCGCCAAAAACATTCAGTACTTC. Protein sequence: CASSIQGVAKNIQYF.

The rearrangement links TRBV4-1 to TRBJ1-1; unclear D gene. CDR1 MGHRA and CDR2 YSYEKL come from the germline V gene. CDR3 size: 12 residues. Trimming removed 6 bases from V and 2 bases from J, with 7 bases in between. This CDR3 reads CASRRGNTEAFF. Written as DNA, the CDR3 is TGCGCCAGCAGGCGGGGTAACACTGAAGCTTTCTTT.

The gene calls are TRBV2 and TRBJ2-2; D call uncertain. The length of the CDR3 is 11 residues. Trimming stripped 7 bases from V and 3 bases from J, with 3 bases between. Germline V lookup: CDR1 SNHLY, CDR2 FYNNEI. The CDR3 DNA sequence: TGTGCCAGCACGGACACCGGGGAGCTGTTTTTT. Translation: CASTDTGELFF.

This rearrangement joins TRBV4-3 to TRBJ1-2; D is perhaps TRBD1 (6 bases). CDR3 length: 18 amino acids. Germline V gene data show CDR1 as LGHNA and CDR2 as YSLEER. V lost 0 bases to trimming and J lost 4 bases, with 21 bases between them. The CDR3 DNA is TGCGCCAGCAGCCAAGATTGGGTAGTAGGGGGGGCGGGCTATGGCTACACCTTC. It translates to CASSQDWVVGGAGYGYTF.

V is TRBV7-6 and J is TRBJ2-5, with D possibly being TRBD2 (6 bases). V lost 5 bases, J lost 6 bases, and 19 bases lay in between. The CDR3 runs 15 residues. CDR1 is SGHVS and CDR2 is FNYEAQ in the germline V gene. The DNA for the CDR3 is TGTGCCAGCAGCCTCCCCTACGGGAGCTACAAGACCCAGTACTTC. It encodes CASSLPYGSYKTQYF.

The J gene is TRBJ2-3, the V gene TRBV12-5; D may be TRBD2 (6 bases). The V gene lost 3 bases and the J gene lost 4 bases, with 11 bases spanning the gap. Germline CDR1 and CDR2: LGHNT and FRNRAP. The CDR3 is 14 amino acids. Here the CDR3 DNA reads TGTGCTAGTGGTTTTAAGACTAGTTCAGATACGCAGTATTTT. Its translation is CASGFKTSSDTQYF.